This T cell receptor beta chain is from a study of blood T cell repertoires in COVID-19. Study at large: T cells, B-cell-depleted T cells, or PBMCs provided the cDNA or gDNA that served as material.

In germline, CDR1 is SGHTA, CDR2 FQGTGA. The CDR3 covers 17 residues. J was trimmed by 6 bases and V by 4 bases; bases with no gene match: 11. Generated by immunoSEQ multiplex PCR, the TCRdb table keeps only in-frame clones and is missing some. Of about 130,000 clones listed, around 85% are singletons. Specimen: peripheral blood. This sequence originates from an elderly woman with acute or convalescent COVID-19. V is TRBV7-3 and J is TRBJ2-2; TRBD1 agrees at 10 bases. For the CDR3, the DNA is TGTGCCAGCAGCTCTTCTTCGGGACAGGGGATCGCCGGGGAGCTGTTTTTT. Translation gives CASSSSSGQGIAGELFF. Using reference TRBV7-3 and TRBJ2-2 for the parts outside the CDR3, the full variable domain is GAGVSQTPSNKVTEKGKYVELRCDPISGHTALYWYRQSLGQGPEFLIYFQGTGAADDSGLPNDRFFAVRPEGSVSTLKIQRTERGDSAVYLCASSSSSGQGIAGELFFGEGSRLTVL.